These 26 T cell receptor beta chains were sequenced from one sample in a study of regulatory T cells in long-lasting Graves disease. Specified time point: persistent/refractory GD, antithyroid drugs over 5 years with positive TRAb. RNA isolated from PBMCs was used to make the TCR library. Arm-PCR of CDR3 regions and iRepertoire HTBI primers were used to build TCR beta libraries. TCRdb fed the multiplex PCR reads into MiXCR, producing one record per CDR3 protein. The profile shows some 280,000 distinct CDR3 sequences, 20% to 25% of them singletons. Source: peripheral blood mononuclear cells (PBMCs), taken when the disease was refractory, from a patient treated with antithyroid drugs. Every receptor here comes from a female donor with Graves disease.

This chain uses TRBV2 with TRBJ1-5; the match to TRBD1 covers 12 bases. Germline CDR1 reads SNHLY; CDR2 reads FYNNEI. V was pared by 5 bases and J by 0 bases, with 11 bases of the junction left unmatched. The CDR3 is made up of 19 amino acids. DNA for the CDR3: TGTGCCAGCAGTAGGGACAGGGGGCCGCCAGTTGATAGCAATCAGCCCCAGCATTTT. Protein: CASSRDRGPPVDSNQPQHF.

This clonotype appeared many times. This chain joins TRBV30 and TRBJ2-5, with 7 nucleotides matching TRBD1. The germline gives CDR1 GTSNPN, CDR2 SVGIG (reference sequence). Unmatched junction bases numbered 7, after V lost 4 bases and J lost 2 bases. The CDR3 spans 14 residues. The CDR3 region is CAWTRGTAQETQYF. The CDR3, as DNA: TGTGCCTGGACTAGAGGGACAGCTCAAGAGACCCAGTACTTC.

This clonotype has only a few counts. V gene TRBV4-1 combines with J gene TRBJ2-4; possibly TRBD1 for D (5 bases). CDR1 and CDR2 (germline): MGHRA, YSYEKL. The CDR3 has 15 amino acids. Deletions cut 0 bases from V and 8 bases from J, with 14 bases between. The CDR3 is CASSQDPGRVDIQYF. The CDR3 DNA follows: TGCGCCAGCAGCCAAGATCCTGGCAGGGTTGACATTCAGTACTTC.

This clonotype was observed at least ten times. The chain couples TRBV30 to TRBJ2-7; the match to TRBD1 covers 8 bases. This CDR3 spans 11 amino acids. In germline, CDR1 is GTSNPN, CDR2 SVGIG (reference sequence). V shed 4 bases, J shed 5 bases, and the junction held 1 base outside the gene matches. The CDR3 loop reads CAWTGGHEQYF. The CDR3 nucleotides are TGTGCCTGGACAGGGGGCCACGAGCAGTACTTC.

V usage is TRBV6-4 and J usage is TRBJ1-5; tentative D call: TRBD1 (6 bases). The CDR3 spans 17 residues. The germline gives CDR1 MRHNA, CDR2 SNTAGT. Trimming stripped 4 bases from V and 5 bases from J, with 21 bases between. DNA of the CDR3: TGTGCCAGCAGTGCCTCCCGGGGTGGGGGCCCAGATCAGCCCCAGCATTTT. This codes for CASSASRGGGPDQPQHF.

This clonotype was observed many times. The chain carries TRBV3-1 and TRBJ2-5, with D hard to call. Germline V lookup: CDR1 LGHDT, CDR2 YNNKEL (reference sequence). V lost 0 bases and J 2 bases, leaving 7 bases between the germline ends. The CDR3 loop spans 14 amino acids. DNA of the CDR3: TGTGCCAGCAGCCAAGAACGGCTTCAAGAGACCCAGTACTTC. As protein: CASSQERLQETQYF.

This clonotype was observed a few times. Here the CDR3 reads CASSQVGTGGTEAFF. The CDR3 DNA reads TGCGCCAGCAGCCAAGTTGGGACAGGGGGCACTGAAGCTTTCTTT. The gene calls are TRBV4-3 and TRBJ1-1, with 11 bases matching TRBD1. Germline-derived CDR1 and CDR2 are LGHNA and YSLEER. The CDR3 is 15 amino acids. With 1 base clipped from V and 4 bases from J, the junction kept 2 bases outside the gene matches.

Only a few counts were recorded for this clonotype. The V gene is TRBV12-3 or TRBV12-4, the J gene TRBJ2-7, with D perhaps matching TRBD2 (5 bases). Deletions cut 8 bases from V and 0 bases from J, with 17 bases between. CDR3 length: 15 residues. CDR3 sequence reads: CASGSKAVSSYEQYF. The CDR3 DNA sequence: TGTGCCAGCGGTTCGAAAGCGGTGAGCTCCTACGAGCAGTACTTC.

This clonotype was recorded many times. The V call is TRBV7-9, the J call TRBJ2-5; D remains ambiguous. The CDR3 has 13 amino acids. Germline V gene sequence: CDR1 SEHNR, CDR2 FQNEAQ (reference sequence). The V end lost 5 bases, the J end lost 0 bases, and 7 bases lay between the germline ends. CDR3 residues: CASSPTYQETQYF. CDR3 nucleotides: TGTGCCAGCAGCCCTACCTACCAAGAGACCCAGTACTTC.

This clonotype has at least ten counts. Here the CDR3 DNA reads TGCAGCGTTGAAGATTGGCCCGGGGGCTATGGCTACACCTTC. This codes for CSVEDWPGGYGYTF. The rearrangement uses TRBV29-1 and TRBJ1-2; the D gene is possibly TRBD1 (5 bases). Trimming shortened V by 0 bases and J by 4 bases, and 12 bases separated the two germline ends. CDR3 length equals 14 residues. Germline CDR1 and CDR2: SQVTM and ANQGSEA.

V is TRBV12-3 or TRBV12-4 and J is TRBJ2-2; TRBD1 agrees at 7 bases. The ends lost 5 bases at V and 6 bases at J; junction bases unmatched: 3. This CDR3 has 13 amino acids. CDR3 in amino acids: CASSPTGAGELFF. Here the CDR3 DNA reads TGTGCCAGCAGTCCAACAGGGGCCGGGGAGCTGTTTTTT.

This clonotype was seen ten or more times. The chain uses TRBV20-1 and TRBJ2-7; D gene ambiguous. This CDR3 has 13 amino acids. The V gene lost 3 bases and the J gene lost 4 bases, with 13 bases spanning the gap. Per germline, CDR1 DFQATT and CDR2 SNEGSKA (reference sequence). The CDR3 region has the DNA TGCAGTGCTAGGGTCCATTTACGGTACGAGCAGTACTTC. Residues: CSARVHLRYEQYF.

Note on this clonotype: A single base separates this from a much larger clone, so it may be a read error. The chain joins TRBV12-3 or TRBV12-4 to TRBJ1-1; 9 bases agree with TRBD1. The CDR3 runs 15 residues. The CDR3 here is CASSFTGGLTYEALF. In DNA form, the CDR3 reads TGTGCCAGCAGTTTTACAGGGGGCTTAACCTACGAAGCTCTCTTT.

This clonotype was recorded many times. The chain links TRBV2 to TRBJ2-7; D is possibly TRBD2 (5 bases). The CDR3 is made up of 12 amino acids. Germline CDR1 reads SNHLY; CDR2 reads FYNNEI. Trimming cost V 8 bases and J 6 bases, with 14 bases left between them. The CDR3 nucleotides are TGTGCCAGCGGGAGATGGGGATCCGAGCAGTACTTC. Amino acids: CASGRWGSEQYF.

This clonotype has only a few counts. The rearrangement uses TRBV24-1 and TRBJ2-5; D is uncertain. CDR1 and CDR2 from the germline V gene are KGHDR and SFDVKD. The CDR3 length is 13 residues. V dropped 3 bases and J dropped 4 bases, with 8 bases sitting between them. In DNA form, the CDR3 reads TGTGCCACCAGTGATGGTTTAAGAGAGACCCAGTACTTC. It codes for CATSDGLRETQYF.

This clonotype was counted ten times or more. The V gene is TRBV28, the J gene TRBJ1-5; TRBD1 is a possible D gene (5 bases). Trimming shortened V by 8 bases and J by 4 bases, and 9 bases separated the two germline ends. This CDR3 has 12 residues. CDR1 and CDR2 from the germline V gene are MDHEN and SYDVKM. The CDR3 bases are TGTGCCAGCGGGACTCTAAATCAGCCCCAGCATTTT. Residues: CASGTLNQPQHF. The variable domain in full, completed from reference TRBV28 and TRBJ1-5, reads DVKVTQSSRYLVKRTGEKVFLECVQDMDHENMFWYRQDPGLGLRLIYFSYDVKMKEKGDIPEGYSVSREKKERFSLILESASTNQTSMYLCASGTLNQPQHFGDGTRLSIL.

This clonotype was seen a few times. CDR3 in amino acids: CSVEEGIPGISETQYF. CDR3 DNA sequence: TGCAGCGTTGAAGAGGGGATACCAGGGATTTCGGAGACCCAGTACTTC. V gene TRBV29-1 combines with J gene TRBJ2-5, with D possibly matching TRBD1 (5 bases). Per germline, CDR1 SQVTM and CDR2 ANQGSEA. V dropped 0 bases and J dropped 5 bases, with 19 bases sitting between them. The CDR3 is 16 residues long.

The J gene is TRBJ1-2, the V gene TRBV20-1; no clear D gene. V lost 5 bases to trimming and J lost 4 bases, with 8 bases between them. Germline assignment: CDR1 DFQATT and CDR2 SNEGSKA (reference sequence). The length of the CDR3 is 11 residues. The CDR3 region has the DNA TGCAGTGCTCAGGCAGTCTATGGCTACACCTTC. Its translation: CSAQAVYGYTF.

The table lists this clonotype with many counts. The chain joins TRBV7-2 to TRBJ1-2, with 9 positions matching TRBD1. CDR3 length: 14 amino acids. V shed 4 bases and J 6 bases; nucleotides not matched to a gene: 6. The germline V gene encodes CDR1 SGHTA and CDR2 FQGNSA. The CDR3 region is CASSYPGQGHGYTF. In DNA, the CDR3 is TGTGCCAGCAGCTATCCGGGACAGGGACATGGCTACACCTTC. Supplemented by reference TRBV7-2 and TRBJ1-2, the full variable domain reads GAGVSQSPSNKVTEKGKDVELRCDPISGHTALYWYRQSLGQGLEFLIYFQGNSAPDKSGLPSDRFSAERTGGSVSTLTIQRTQQEDSAVYLCASSYPGQGHGYTFGSGTRLTVV.

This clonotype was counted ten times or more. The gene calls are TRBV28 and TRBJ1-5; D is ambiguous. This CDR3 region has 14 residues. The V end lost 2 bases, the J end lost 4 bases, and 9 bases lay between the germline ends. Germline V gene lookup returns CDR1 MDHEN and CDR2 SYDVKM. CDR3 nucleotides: TGTGCCAGCAGTTTAAGCGTCACTAATCAGCCCCAGCATTTT. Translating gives CASSLSVTNQPQHF.

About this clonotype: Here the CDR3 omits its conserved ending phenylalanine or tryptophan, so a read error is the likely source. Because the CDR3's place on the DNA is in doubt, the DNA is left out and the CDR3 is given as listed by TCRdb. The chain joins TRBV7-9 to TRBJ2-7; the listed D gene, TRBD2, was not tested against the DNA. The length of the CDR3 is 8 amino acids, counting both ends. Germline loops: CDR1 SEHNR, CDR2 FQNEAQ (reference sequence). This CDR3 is CASSPGTS.

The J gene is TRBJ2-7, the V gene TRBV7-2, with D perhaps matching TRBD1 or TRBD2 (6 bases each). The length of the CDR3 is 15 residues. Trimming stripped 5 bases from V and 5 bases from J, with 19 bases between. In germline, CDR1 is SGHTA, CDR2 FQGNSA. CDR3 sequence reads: CASSTSGVGGDEQYF. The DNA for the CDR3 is TGTGCCAGCAGCACGTCAGGGGTGGGGGGAGACGAGCAGTACTTC.

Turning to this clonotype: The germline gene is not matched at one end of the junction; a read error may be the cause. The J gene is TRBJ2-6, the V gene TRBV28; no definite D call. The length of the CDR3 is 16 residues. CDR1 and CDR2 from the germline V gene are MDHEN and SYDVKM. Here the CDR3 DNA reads TGTGCCAGCAGCTTATTATATACCTCTGGGGCCAACGTCCTGACTTTC. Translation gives CASSLLYTSGANVLTF.

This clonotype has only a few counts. The CDR3 DNA follows: TGTGCCAGCAGCTTAACCGGACAGGGGGACACTGAAGCTTTCTTT. Encoded protein: CASSLTGQGDTEAFF. The chain carries TRBV6-1 and TRBJ1-1, with 10 bases matching TRBD1. The V segment lost 6 bases and the J segment 3 bases; nucleotides outside the gene matches: 7. Germline assignment: CDR1 MNHNS and CDR2 SASEGT. This CDR3 spans 15 amino acids.

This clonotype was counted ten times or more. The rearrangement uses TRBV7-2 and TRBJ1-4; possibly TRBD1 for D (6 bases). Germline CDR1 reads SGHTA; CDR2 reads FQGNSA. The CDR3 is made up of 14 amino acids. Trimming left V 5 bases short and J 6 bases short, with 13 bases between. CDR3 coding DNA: TGTGCCAGCAGCCCCAGGGGACGAGATGAAAAACTGTTTTTT. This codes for CASSPRGRDEKLFF.

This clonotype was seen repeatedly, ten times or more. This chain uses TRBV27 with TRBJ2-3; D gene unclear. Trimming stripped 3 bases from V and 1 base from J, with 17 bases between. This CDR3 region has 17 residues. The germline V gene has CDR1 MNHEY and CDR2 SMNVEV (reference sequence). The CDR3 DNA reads TGTGCCAGCAGTTTCTCCTCCCGCAGGACCCGCACAGATACGCAGTATTTT. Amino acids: CASSFSSRRTRTDTQYF.